The present T cell receptor (beta chain) was sequenced within a study of Graves' ophthalmopathy and Graves' hyperthyroidism. Overall study results and limits: A 13-signature model separated ophthalmopathy from stable hyperthyroidism, reaching approximately 88% sensitivity and less than 82% specificity cross-validated.

The CDR3 extends over 14 amino acids. V was pared by 5 bases and J by 1 base, with 11 bases between. Germline CDR1 reads SGHAT; CDR2 reads FQNNGV. This clonotype was picked up many times. Its cognate antigen is unknown. The authors amplified TCR beta CDR3 regions from RNA transcripts. The first-round RT-PCR employed HTBI primers together with the Qiagen OneStep RT-PCR kit. A multiplex PCR was then performed as the second round. Each CDR3 protein is one row after TCRdb ran MiXCR on the multiplex PCR reads. The sample holds 200,000 to 250,000 distinct CDR3 sequences, around a fifth seen once. Sequenced input: peripheral blood. The chain joins TRBV11-2 to TRBJ2-5; a possible D gene is TRBD1 (6 bases). This TCR derives from a woman aged 50 to 65 with Graves' ophthalmopathy. In DNA form, the CDR3 reads TGTGCCAGCAGCGTAGGGACACGCCAAGAGACCCAGTACTTC. Amino acid sequence: CASSVGTRQETQYF.